The present entry profiles one T cell receptor (beta chain) with its context. Its antigen is as yet unknown. Primers included in the PCR were 60 Vbeta and 13 Jbeta primers. The method was immunoSEQ multiplex PCR; TCRdb's version includes in-frame clones alone and lacks a portion of them. In all, the sample yields 95,000 to 110,000 clones. The data are from a study of cytomegalovirus exposure and HLA in healthy donors. Overall study context: Of the donors genotyped, several hundred in all, about 80% fell in the Caucasian-associated ancestry cluster. Study-level results: Follow-up analysis found HLA locus-dependent TCR association rates, highest for DRB1 and lowest for HLA-C. The authors later found most CMV-associated TCR beta chains appeared HLA-restricted.

CDR1 and CDR2 (germline): SGHTA, FQGNSA. The CDR3 runs to 16 residues. Trimming cost V 1 base and J 1 base, with 12 bases left between them. The chain combines TRBV7-2 with TRBJ2-3, with D maybe TRBD2 (5 bases). This TCR derives from a man in his forties or fifties in good health and CMV-seronegative. What was sequenced was PBMCs. DNA for the CDR3: TGTGCCAGCAGCTTAGTCGCGGGTGTACGCACAGATACGCAGTATTTT. Translation gives CASSLVAGVRTDTQYF.